A few counts support the clone carrying this TCR beta chain. Its antigen is not identified. The treatment denotes: some 20 received Ad26.COV2.S at low or high dose, single or two shots; 5 received placebo; per-sample allocation not given. Sampling was done on day 63 after the first vaccine or placebo injection. These data belong to a study of Ad26.COV2.S vaccination and SARS-CoV-2 variants. Turning to the study itself: In the study, Ad26.COV2.S was injected intramuscularly once, or twice 56 days apart.

Germline CDR1 and CDR2: KGHSH and LQKENI. The CDR3 runs 15 residues. V was cut by 1 base and J by 4 bases, with 13 bases left in between. Using immunoSEQ multiplex PCR, the repertoire was profiled, and TCRdb retains in-frame clones only, with some absent. The sample holds roughly 400,000 clones, roughly 91% seen once. Study results and caveats: Compared with placebo recipients, vaccine recipients had higher spike-specific TCR breadth.

The receptor was derived from a person between 18 and 59 years old who received the Ad26.COV2.S COVID-19 vaccine or a placebo. The chain couples TRBV18 to TRBJ1-2; TRBD1 might be the D (5 bases). The material was peripheral blood, obtained in a trial of Ad26.COV2.S vaccine versus placebo. CDR3 DNA: TGTGCCAGCTCACCACAGCGAGGGGTTCTCTATGGCTACACCTTC. This translates into CASSPQRGVLYGYTF.